This TCR beta chain was sequenced for a study of blood T cell repertoires in COVID-19. Sequencing used immunoSEQ multiplex PCR; TCRdb keeps in-frame clones, though not all of them. Of 70,000 to 85,000 clones in the sample, roughly four fifths were seen once. This clone was detected only once. Germline CDR1 SGHDN, CDR2 FVKESK. Trimming left V 2 bases short and J 4 bases short, with 8 bases between. This CDR3 is built from 13 residues. The origin of this receptor is a human donor in a cohort sampled during active COVID-19. Material for sequencing was peripheral blood. The chain joins TRBV14 to TRBJ1-2; D possibly corresponds to TRBD1 (5 bases). The CDR3 DNA reads TGTGCCAGCAGCCAACGACAGTCCTATGGCTACACCTTC. This encodes CASSQRQSYGYTF.